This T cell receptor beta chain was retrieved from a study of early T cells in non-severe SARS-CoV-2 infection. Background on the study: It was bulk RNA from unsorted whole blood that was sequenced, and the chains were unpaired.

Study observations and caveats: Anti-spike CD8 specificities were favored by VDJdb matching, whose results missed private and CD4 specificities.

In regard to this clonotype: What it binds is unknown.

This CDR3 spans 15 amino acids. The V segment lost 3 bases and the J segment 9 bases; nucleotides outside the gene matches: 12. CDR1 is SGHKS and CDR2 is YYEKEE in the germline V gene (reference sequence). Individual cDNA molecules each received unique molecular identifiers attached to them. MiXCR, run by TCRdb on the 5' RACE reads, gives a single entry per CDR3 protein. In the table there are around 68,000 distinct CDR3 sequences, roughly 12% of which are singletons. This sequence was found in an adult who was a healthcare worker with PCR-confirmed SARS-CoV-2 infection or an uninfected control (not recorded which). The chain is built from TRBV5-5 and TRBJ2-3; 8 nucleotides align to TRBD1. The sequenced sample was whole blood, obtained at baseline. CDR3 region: CASSSPGQAWETQYF. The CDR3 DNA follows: TGTGCCAGCAGCTCGCCGGGACAGGCTTGGGAGACGCAGTATTTT.